The 2 T cell receptor beta chains given below trace back to one sample, sequenced in a study of long-term antiretroviral therapy in people with HIV. Survey-level immunoSEQ v3.0 assays were run. Here immunoSEQ multiplex PCR was the method, and the copy in TCRdb shows in-frame clones only, minus some. The sample records 14,000 or so clones, under 80% being singletons. The sample in question was unsorted PBMCs, obtained 3.1 years after starting antiretroviral therapy. The receptors were gathered from a middle-aged man with HIV.

V and J are TRBV7-3 and TRBJ1-1; no firm D call. CDR3 size: 13 residues. V lost 2 bases and J 1 base, leaving 5 bases between the germline ends. Germline CDR1 SGHTA, CDR2 FQGTGA. The chain's CDR3 is CASSLGWNTEAFF. CDR3 in DNA: TGTGCCAGCAGCTTAGGCTGGAACACTGAAGCTTTCTTT.

The chain recombines TRBV4-2 with TRBJ1-2, with D unclear. This CDR3 is built from 17 residues. From germline, CDR1 is LGHNA and CDR2 YNFKEQ. V lost 3 bases and J 2 bases, leaving 19 bases between the germline ends. Here the CDR3 reads CASSQTLQTSPNYGYTF. CDR3 sequence (DNA): TGTGCCAGCAGCCAGACGCTTCAGACAAGTCCCAACTATGGCTACACCTTC.